The clone carrying this T cell receptor beta chain was recorded a few times. The sample comes from a study of identical twins. This CDR3 contains 19 residues. The trim removed 5 bases at V and 0 bases at J, leaving 8 bases unmatched. The V gene's germline CDR1 is SGHDT and CDR2 YYEEEE. TCRdb independently ran MiXCR on the 5' RACE reads; one entry per CDR3 protein. The repertoire has about 480,000 distinct CDR3 sequences, approximately 15% of them found once; the top ten carry about 0.52%. The sample was also reused in another study, on yellow fever vaccine responses in identical twins.

This clonotype was sampled from a woman aged 18 to 35 in good health. Sequencing was done on a sample of CD4+ T cells sorted from blood. The gene calls are TRBV5-6 and TRBJ2-1, with TRBD2 matching over 16 bases. The CDR3 nucleotides read TGTGCCAGCAGAAACACGGGACTAGCGGGGGGGAACTCCTACAATGAGCAGTTCTTC. It yields the protein CASRNTGLAGGNSYNEQFF.